These 22 T cell receptor beta chains share one sample of origin, sequenced in a study of blood T cell repertoires in COVID-19 (dated by TCRdb to the early 2020s). The library was obtained by the immunoSEQ multiplex PCR assay. TCRdb carries this immuneACCESS record with in-frame sequences only. Its versions omit some clonotypes, under half of them owing to an unresolved V gene in the studies checked, with the rest unexplained. The sample profile shows about 300,000 clones; around 86% of them were found once. The top ten clonotypes cover around 4% of the sample. Sequenced: PBMCs or T cells enriched from blood (not recorded which). Receptor source: a man aged 25-40 years who had recovered from COVID-19.

Only a few counts were recorded for this clone. The chain is built from TRBV27 and TRBJ1-1, with a possible D match to TRBD1 (5 bases). This CDR3 has 14 amino acids. The germline V and J ends were trimmed by 6 bases and 1 base, with 12 bases remaining between them. The germline V gene encodes CDR1 MNHEY and CDR2 SMNVEV (reference sequence). The CDR3 is CASSRGLQNTEAFF. CDR3 DNA sequence: TGTGCCAGCAGCCGGGGACTGCAGAACACTGAAGCTTTCTTT.

The DNA for the CDR3 is TGTGCCAGCAGCCTCAGCAGCGTAGGATACGAGCAGTACTTC. This translates into CASSLSSVGYEQYF. V gene TRBV3-1 (or the pseudogene TRBV3-2) combines with J gene TRBJ2-7, with D unresolved. V was shortened by 4 bases and J by 4 bases, with 14 bases between the two germline ends. This CDR3 is built from 14 residues. Germline lookup yields CDR1 LGHDT and CDR2 YNNKEL (reference sequence).

The rearrangement links TRBV5-1 to TRBJ1-5; D possibly corresponds to TRBD1 (5 bases). Trimming pared 4 bases from V and 2 bases from J, leaving 13 bases between. CDR3 length: 15 amino acids. Germline V gives CDR1 SGHRS, CDR2 YFSETQ. In DNA, the CDR3 is TGCGCCAGCAGCCCGGGACTGGGGGGCAATCAGCCCCAGCATTTT. Amino acids: CASSPGLGGNQPQHF.

The V and J genes are TRBV6-1 and TRBJ2-7; perhaps TRBD2 as D (6 bases). Germline V lookup: CDR1 MNHNS, CDR2 SASEGT. V shed 1 base and J shed 1 base, with 17 bases lying between them. The CDR3 extends over 17 amino acids. The CDR3: CASSEGGLVWRSYEQYF. The CDR3, as DNA: TGTGCCAGCAGTGAAGGGGGACTGGTTTGGAGGTCCTACGAGCAGTACTTC.

The chain couples TRBV18 to TRBJ2-7; TRBD2 matches 8 bases. CDR1 is KGHSH and CDR2 is LQKENI in the germline V gene. CDR3 length equals 13 residues. With 3 bases clipped from V and 7 bases from J, the junction kept 5 bases outside the gene matches. CDR3 protein: CASSPGTRGEQYF. For the CDR3, the DNA is TGTGCCAGCTCACCCGGGACTAGGGGAGAGCAGTACTTC.

The rearrangement joins TRBV5-1 to TRBJ2-7; D may be TRBD1 (5 bases). Germline-derived CDR1 and CDR2 are SGHRS and YFSETQ. CDR3 length: 14 amino acids. Deletions cut 0 bases from V and 6 bases from J, with 13 bases between. For the CDR3, the DNA is TGCGCCAGCAGCTTGGGACAGCCCTCTCTCGAGCAGTACTTC. It yields the protein CASSLGQPSLEQYF. Full variable domain (outside the CDR3, taken from reference TRBV5-1 and TRBJ2-7): KAGVTQTPRYLIKTRGQQVTLSCSPISGHRSVSWYQQTPGQGLQFLFEYFSETQRNKGNFPGRFSGRQFSNSRSEMNVSTLELGDSALYLCASSLGQPSLEQYFGPGTRLTVT.

The chain uses TRBV7-9 and TRBJ1-2, with 8 bases identical to TRBD1. Trimming cost V 6 bases and J 8 bases; bases outside gene matches: 11. Germline CDR1 is SEHNR and CDR2 is FQNEAQ (reference sequence). This CDR3 spans 14 amino acids. CDR3 coding DNA: TGTGCCAGCAGTCCTGGCCAGGGGGCGCGAGGCTACACCTTC. Translating gives CASSPGQGARGYTF.

The rearrangement links TRBV19 to TRBJ1-2; 9 bases are a match to TRBD1. With V trimmed by 5 bases and J by 3 bases, 1 base remained unmatched. This CDR3 has 13 amino acids. Germline CDR1 reads LNHDA; CDR2 reads SQIVND (reference sequence). The CDR3 reads CASSYRGHYGYTF. In nucleotides, the CDR3 is TGTGCCAGTAGTTACAGGGGGCACTATGGCTACACCTTC.

The rearrangement joins TRBV12-5 to TRBJ2-2, with D hard to call. CDR3 size: 15 residues. The V end lost 1 base, the J end lost 0 bases, and 6 bases lay between the germline ends. Looked up from germline, CDR1 is LGHNT and CDR2 is FRNRAP. The DNA of the CDR3 is TGTGCTAGTGGTTTGGCCCTCCCGAACACCGGGGAGCTGTTTTTT. Amino acids: CASGLALPNTGELFF.

The chain couples TRBV6-5 to TRBJ2-3; the D gene is possibly TRBD1 (6 bases). The CDR3 loop spans 12 amino acids. CDR1 is MNHEY, CDR2 SVGAGI, per germline. V dropped 9 bases and J dropped 3 bases, with 10 bases sitting between them. CDR3 in DNA: TGTGCCAGACAGGGTGGGACAGATACGCAGTATTTT. It translates to CARQGGTDTQYF.

J is TRBJ2-7 and V is TRBV27; D perhaps matches TRBD2 (5 bases). The CDR3 runs 15 residues. Germline assignment: CDR1 MNHEY and CDR2 SMNVEV (reference sequence). Trimming cost V 6 bases and J 3 bases, with 18 bases left between them. The CDR3 region has the DNA TGTGCCAGCAGACCAGCGGCTACCCAAGACTACGAGCAGTACTTC. It is translated as CASRPAATQDYEQYF.

The chain couples TRBV2 to TRBJ2-7; D unresolved. Trimming removed 4 bases from V and 7 bases from J, with 8 bases in between. The CDR3 extends over 11 amino acids. Per germline, CDR1 SNHLY and CDR2 FYNNEI. The CDR3, as DNA: TGTGCCAGCAGTGGATTTGAGGAGCAGTACTTC. Amino acid sequence: CASSGFEEQYF.

The CDR3 protein is CASDRTGHTGELFF. CDR3 DNA sequence: TGTGCCAGTGACAGGACAGGGCACACCGGGGAGCTGTTTTTT. The chain is built from TRBV19 and TRBJ2-2, with TRBD1 matching over 8 bases. After removal of 8 bases from V and 3 bases from J, the junction contained 5 bases not matched to a gene. The V gene's germline CDR1 is LNHDA and CDR2 SQIVND (reference sequence). The CDR3 totals 14 residues.

This clone appeared a single time. The V gene is TRBV11-2, the J gene TRBJ2-1; 10 bases agree with TRBD1. The germline V gene has CDR1 SGHAT and CDR2 FQNNGV. The CDR3 has 15 residues. V lost 4 bases, J lost 8 bases, and 8 bases stayed unmatched. CDR3 region: CASSSPRQGAHEQFF. The CDR3 DNA sequence: TGTGCCAGCAGCTCTCCCCGACAGGGGGCGCATGAGCAGTTCTTC.

This clone was counted once. V gene TRBV19 combines with J gene TRBJ1-5; the D is unclear. V was clipped by 7 bases and J by 4 bases, with 14 bases between them. CDR1 and CDR2 from the germline V gene are LNHDA and SQIVND (reference sequence). This CDR3 is built from 14 residues. Here the CDR3 DNA reads TGTGCCAGTAAGGTTTCGCCAGGTAATCAGCCCCAGCATTTT. Its translation is CASKVSPGNQPQHF.

This chain uses TRBV2 with TRBJ1-3; D might be TRBD1 (6 bases). The ends were cut back, 4 bases at V and 0 bases at J, with 13 bases in the middle. Germline CDR1 and CDR2: SNHLY and FYNNEI. The CDR3 length is 16 residues. CDR3 amino acids: CASSARQVLSGNTIYF. DNA of the CDR3: TGTGCCAGCAGTGCCCGACAGGTTCTCTCTGGAAACACCATATATTTT.

This rearrangement joins TRBV6-2 or TRBV6-3 to TRBJ2-4, with 7 bases matching TRBD1. The CDR3 length is 17 residues. J lost 1 base, V lost 7 bases, and 13 bases had no gene match. Germline loops: CDR1 MNHEY, CDR2 SVGEGT. The CDR3 DNA follows: TGTGCCAGCACCCCCGACAGGGTAACATCTGCCAAAAACATTCAGTACTTC. Protein sequence: CASTPDRVTSAKNIQYF.

This rearrangement joins TRBV5-1 to TRBJ1-5; D possibly corresponds to TRBD1 (6 bases). Trimming pared 0 bases from V and 15 bases from J, leaving 16 bases between. The CDR3 is 13 residues long. CDR1 is SGHRS, CDR2 YFSETQ, per germline. The DNA of the CDR3 is TGCGCCAGCAGCTTGGCAGGGGTAGGGGGTTGGCATTTT. Translated: CASSLAGVGGWHF. The entire variable domain, with the rest obtained from reference TRBV5-1 and TRBJ1-5, is as follows: KAGVTQTPRYLIKTRGQQVTLSCSPISGHRSVSWYQQTPGQGLQFLFEYFSETQRNKGNFPGRFSGRQFSNSRSEMNVSTLELGDSALYLCASSLAGVGGWHFGDGTRLSIL.

Notes on this clone: This sample also contains other DNA sequences that code for the same CDR3. The chain carries TRBV18 and TRBJ1-5; D not certain. Germline CDR1 KGHSH, CDR2 LQKENI. This CDR3 spans 13 amino acids. The germline V and J ends were trimmed by 2 bases and 5 bases, with 7 bases remaining between them. The DNA of the CDR3 is TGTGCCAGCTCACCAGATCGGGATCAGCCCCAGCATTTT. This sequence encodes CASSPDRDQPQHF.

The chain combines TRBV28 with TRBJ1-2; 7 bases agree with TRBD1. This CDR3 is built from 13 residues. CDR1 MDHEN and CDR2 SYDVKM come from the germline V gene. J lost 3 bases, V lost 10 bases, and 8 bases had no gene match. The DNA for the CDR3 is TGTGCCACCCCGGACAGGTCCCACTATGGCTACACCTTC. Protein product: CATPDRSHYGYTF.

The genes are TRBV7-6 and TRBJ2-7, with 9 bases lining up with TRBD1. V shed 5 bases and J 2 bases; nucleotides not matched to a gene: 7. The CDR3 sequence is 15 residues long. The V gene's germline CDR1 is SGHVS and CDR2 FNYEAQ. CDR3 protein: CASSQLGTGTYEQYF. In nucleotides, the CDR3 is TGTGCCAGCAGCCAACTCGGGACAGGGACCTACGAGCAGTACTTC. Together with reference TRBV7-6 and TRBJ2-7, the CDR3 gives the full variable domain: GAGVSQSPRYKVTKRGQDVALRCDPISGHVSLYWYRQALGQGPEFLTYFNYEAQQDKSGLPNDRFSAERPEGSISTLTIQRTEQRDSAMYRCASSQLGTGTYEQYFGPGTRLTVT.

This clone has only one observation. The V and J genes are TRBV5-1 and TRBJ1-6; no definite D call. CDR1 and CDR2 (germline): SGHRS, YFSETQ. The CDR3 spans 14 residues. Between the trimmed V and J ends, which lost 2 bases and 3 bases, there was a span of 6 bases. The CDR3: CASSFGDYNSPLHF. The CDR3 bases are TGCGCCAGCAGCTTCGGTGACTATAATTCACCCCTCCACTTT. Supplemented by reference TRBV5-1 and TRBJ1-6, the full variable domain reads KAGVTQTPRYLIKTRGQQVTLSCSPISGHRSVSWYQQTPGQGLQFLFEYFSETQRNKGNFPGRFSGRQFSNSRSEMNVSTLELGDSALYLCASSFGDYNSPLHFGNGTRLTVT.